This T cell receptor beta chain derives from a study of blood T cell repertoires in COVID-19. This table comes from immunoSEQ multiplex PCR, and its TCRdb copy is limited to in-frame clones, with some not included. The profile shows about 210,000 clones, about 91% of them singletons. The CDR3 contains 17 residues. Losses at the gene ends were 8 bases for V and 2 bases for J; bases not matched to a gene: 13. CDR1 is MDHEN and CDR2 is SYDVKM in the germline V gene. Sequencing was performed on PBMCs or T cells enriched from blood (not recorded which). The receptor's source is a man aged 18 to 29 with acute COVID-19. V is TRBV28 and J is TRBJ2-3, with 10 positions matching TRBD2. CDR3 DNA: TGTGCCAGCCCACCGTGGGAGCGGGAGGGCCCCACAGATACGCAGTATTTT. Translation gives CASPPWEREGPTDTQYF.